The rows below give T cell receptor beta chains drawn from one sample of a study of T-cell reconstitution after alpha-beta-depleted transplantation in children. TCRdb fed the PCR reads into MiXCR, producing one record per CDR3 protein. The data hold hundreds of thousands of distinct CDR3 sequences, with around a third observed a single time. Sequenced here: PBMCs from the stem cell graft donor, sampled from the stem cell graft. The receptors stem from a human donor who donated a stem cell graft to a child with aplastic anemia. Each CDR3 is given without its conserved first and last residue. Fields, in order: V gene, J gene, CDR3 protein.

TRBV20-1	TRBJ2-4	SASRQPQGIQY
TRBV20-1	TRBJ2-3	SATLTPGQGMGDTQY
TRBV11-1	TRBJ2-7	ASSTNRDAYEQY
TRBV28	TRBJ2-7	ASSSHNSYEQY
TRBV5-1	TRBJ2-5	ASSLQEIGETQY
TRBV10-3	TRBJ2-1	AISEIWDRGPTEQF
TRBV29-1	TRBJ1-5	SAQNRGRSNQPQH
TRBV5-1	TRBJ2-2	ASSLAGQDTGELF
TRBV12-3/TRBV12-4	TRBJ2-1	ASSPDSGGPYNEQF
TRBV25-1	TRBJ2-5	ASSEYGGQGPY
TRBV6-5	TRBJ2-3	AISDSGSTDTQY
TRBV30	TRBJ2-6	AWLSGANVLT
TRBV25-1	TRBJ2-5	ASSSSGVNQETQY
TRBV20-1	TRBJ2-3	SARGARGTDTQY
TRBV19	TRBJ2-1	ASSELGTSSYNEQF
TRBV5-1	TRBJ2-4	ASSQGQGIGNIQY
TRBV7-8	TRBJ2-1	ASSPIKVGLDSYNEQF
TRBV7-2	TRBJ2-1	ASSLGGLANDEQF
TRBV27	TRBJ2-7	ASSPGQSDYEQY
TRBV6-2/TRBV6-3	TRBJ1-5	ASSHGGPEPQH
TRBV5-1	TRBJ2-7	ASRSDPYEQY
TRBV20-1	TRBJ2-5	SARGTSGRGEQETQY
TRBV7-2	TRBJ2-3	ASRQAGGAGTDTQY
TRBV7-9	TRBJ1-1	ASSFSGEGTEAF
TRBV5-1	TRBJ2-3	ASSLSASSSGDTQY
TRBV2	TRBJ2-1	ASSDNQEEQF
TRBV3-1	TRBJ1-1	ASSQDSGKAF
TRBV7-6	TRBJ2-7	ASSSTSGKGEQY
TRBV5-1	TRBJ2-1	ASSSAGTNYNEQF
TRBV24-1	TRBJ2-1	ATSDPGTSGKKF
TRBV7-9	TRBJ1-2	ASSSWSGGLEGYT
TRBV6-2/TRBV6-3	TRBJ2-1	ASSYSRLGSEQF
TRBV11-3	TRBJ2-2	ASSLEFPGPRTGELF
TRBV7-2	TRBJ1-4	ASSPGGGRREKLF
TRBV12-3/TRBV12-4	TRBJ1-5	ASSSPYQPQH
TRBV28	TRBJ2-7	ASSSPTGVLYEQY
TRBV19	TRBJ1-1	ASNWARGQEAF
TRBV20-1	TRBJ2-7	SARDLRAGLSYEQY
TRBV29-1	TRBJ2-7	SVEEGREQY
TRBV25-1	TRBJ2-4	ASSDSGAAKNIQY
TRBV29-1	TRBJ2-1	SVEPAGDTYNEQF
TRBV7-9	TRBJ2-3	ASSLGPGDSTDTQY
TRBV7-2	TRBJ2-7	ASSLDPAGAYEQY
TRBV20-1	TRBJ2-3	SASRWGTDTQY
TRBV4-3	TRBJ1-5	ASSQDWRQPQH
TRBV28	TRBJ2-7	ASSLKRETHEQY
TRBV6-1	TRBJ1-5	ASRAPGQGTRPQH
TRBV12-3/TRBV12-4	TRBJ1-2	ASSLGEGGGYT
TRBV9	TRBJ1-4	ASSGQVATNEKLF
TRBV14	TRBJ2-1	ASSPTGARIEQF
TRBV28	TRBJ2-3	ASRGWEGGDTQY
TRBV5-1	TRBJ2-7	ASSYGGLAGGRAYEQY
TRBV12-3/TRBV12-4	TRBJ1-4	ASSLGTFNEKLF